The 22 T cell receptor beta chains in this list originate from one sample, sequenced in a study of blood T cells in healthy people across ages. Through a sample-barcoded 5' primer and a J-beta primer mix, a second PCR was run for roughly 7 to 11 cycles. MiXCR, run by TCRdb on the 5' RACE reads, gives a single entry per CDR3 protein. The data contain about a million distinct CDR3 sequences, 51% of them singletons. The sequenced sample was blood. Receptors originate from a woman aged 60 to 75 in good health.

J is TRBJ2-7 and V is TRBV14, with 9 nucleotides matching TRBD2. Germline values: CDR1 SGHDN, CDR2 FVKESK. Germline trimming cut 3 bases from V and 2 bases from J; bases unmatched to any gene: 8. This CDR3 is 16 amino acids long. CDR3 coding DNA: TGTGCCAGCAGCCACACCGGGACTAGCTACCCCTACGAGCAGTACTTC. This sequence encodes CASSHTGTSYPYEQYF.

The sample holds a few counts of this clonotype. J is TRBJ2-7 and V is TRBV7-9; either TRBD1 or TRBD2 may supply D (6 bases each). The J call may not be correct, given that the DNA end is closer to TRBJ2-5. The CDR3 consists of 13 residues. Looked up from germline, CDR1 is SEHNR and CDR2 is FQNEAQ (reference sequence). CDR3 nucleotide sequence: TGTGCCAGCAGCTCTACAGGAGGGGGGACCCAGTACTTC. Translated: CASSSTGGGTQYF.

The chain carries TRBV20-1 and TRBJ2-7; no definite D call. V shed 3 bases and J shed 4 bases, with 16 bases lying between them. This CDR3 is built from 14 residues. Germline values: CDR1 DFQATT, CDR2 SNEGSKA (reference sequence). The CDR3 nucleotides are TGCAGTGCTAGTGGGCGCGGTCAGGTATACGAGCAGTACTTC. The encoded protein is CSASGRGQVYEQYF.

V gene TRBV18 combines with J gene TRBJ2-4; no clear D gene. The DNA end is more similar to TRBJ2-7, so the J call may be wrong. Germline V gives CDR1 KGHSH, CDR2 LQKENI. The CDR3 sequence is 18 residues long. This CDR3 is CASSPSSYGGRFSYEQYF. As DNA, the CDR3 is TGTGCCAGCTCACCATCTTCCTACGGCGGACGTTTTTCGTACGAGCAGTACTTC.

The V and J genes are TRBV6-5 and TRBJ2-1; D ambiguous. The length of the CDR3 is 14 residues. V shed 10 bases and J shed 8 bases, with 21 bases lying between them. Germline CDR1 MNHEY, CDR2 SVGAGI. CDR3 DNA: TGTGCCACATCCCTCTACGGAGATTACGATGAGCAGTTCTTC. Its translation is CATSLYGDYDEQFF.

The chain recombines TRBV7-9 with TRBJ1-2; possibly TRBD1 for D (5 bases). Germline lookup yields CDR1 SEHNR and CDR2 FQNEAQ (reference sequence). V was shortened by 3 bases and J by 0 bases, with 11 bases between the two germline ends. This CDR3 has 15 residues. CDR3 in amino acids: CASSFVGPTNYGYTF. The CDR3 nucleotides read TGTGCCAGCAGCTTCGTGGGACCAACTAACTATGGCTACACCTTC.

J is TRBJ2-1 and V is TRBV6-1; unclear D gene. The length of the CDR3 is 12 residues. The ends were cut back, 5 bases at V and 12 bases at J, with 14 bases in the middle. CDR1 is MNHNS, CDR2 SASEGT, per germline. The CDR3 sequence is CASSHPDGVQFF. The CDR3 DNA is TGTGCCAGCAGTCATCCGGACGGTGTGCAGTTCTTC.

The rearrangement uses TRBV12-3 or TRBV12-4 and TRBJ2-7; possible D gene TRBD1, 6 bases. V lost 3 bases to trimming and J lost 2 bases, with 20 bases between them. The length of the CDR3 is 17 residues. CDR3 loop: CASSFGRGYELTYEQYF. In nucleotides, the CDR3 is TGTGCCAGCAGTTTTGGCAGGGGCTATGAATTAACCTACGAGCAGTACTTC.

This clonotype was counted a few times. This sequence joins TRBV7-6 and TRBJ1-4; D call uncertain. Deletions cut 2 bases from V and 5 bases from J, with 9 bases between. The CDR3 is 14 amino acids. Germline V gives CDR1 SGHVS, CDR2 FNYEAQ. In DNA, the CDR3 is TGTGCCAGCAGCTTAAACGCCTTGAATGAAAAACTGTTTTTT. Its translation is CASSLNALNEKLFF. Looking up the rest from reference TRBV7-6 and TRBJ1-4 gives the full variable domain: GAGVSQSPRYKVTKRGQDVALRCDPISGHVSLYWYRQALGQGPEFLTYFNYEAQQDKSGLPNDRFSAERPEGSISTLTIQRTEQRDSAMYRCASSLNALNEKLFFGSGTQLSVL.

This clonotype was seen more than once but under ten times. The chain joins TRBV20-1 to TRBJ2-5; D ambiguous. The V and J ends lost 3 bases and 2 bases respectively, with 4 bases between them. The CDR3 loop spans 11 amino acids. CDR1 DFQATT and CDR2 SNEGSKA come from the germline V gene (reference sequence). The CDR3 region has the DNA TGCAGTGCTAGGGAGCAAGAGACCCAGTACTTC. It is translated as CSAREQETQYF.

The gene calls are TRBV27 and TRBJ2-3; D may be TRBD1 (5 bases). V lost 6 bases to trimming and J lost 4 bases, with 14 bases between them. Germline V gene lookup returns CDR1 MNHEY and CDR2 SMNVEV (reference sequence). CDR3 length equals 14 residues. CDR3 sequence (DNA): TGTGCCAGCAGCAGGGCCGGGTGGGCAGATACGCAGTATTTT. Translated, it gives CASSRAGWADTQYF.

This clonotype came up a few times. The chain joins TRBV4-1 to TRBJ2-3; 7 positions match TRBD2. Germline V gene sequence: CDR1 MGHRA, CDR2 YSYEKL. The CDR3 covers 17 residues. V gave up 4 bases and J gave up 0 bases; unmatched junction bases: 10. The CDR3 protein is CASSPRAASGSTDTQYF. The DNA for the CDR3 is TGCGCCAGCAGCCCCAGGGCGGCTAGCGGTAGCACAGATACGCAGTATTTT.

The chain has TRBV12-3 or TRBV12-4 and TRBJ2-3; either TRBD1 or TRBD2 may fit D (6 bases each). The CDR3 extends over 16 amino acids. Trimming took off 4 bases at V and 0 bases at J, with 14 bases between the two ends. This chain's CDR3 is CASSSGLGGSTDTQYF. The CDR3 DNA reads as TGTGCCAGCAGTTCAGGACTCGGGGGCAGCACAGATACGCAGTATTTT.

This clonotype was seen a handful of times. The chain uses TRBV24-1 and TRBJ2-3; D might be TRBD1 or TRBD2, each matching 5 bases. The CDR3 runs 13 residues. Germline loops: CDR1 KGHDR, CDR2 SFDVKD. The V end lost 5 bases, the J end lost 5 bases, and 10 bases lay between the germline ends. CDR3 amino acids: CATSAVGGDTQYF. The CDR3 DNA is TGTGCCACCAGTGCTGTTGGGGGAGATACGCAGTATTTT.

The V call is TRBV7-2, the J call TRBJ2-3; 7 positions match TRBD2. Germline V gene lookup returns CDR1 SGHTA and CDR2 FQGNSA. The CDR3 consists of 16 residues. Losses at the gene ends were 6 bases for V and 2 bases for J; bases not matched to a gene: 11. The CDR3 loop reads CASSGGEVRYTDTQYF. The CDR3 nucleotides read TGTGCCAGCAGTGGGGGGGAGGTCAGATACACAGATACGCAGTATTTT.

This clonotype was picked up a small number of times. The CDR3 nucleotides read TGCGCCAGCAGCCAAGATCTAGGGACTCGATCCTACGAGCAGTACTTC. Translated: CASSQDLGTRSYEQYF. The gene calls are TRBV4-1 and TRBJ2-7; D might be TRBD2 (6 bases). Between the trimmed V and J ends, which lost 0 bases and 1 base, there was a span of 13 bases. This CDR3 region has 16 residues. Germline values: CDR1 MGHRA, CDR2 YSYEKL.

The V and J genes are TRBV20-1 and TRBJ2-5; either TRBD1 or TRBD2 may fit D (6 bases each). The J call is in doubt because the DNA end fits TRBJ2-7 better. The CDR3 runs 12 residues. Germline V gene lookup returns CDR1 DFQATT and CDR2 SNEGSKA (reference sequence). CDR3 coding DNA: TGCAGCCCCGGTAGGGGGGCCGGCGAGCAGTACTTC. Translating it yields CSPGRGAGEQYF.

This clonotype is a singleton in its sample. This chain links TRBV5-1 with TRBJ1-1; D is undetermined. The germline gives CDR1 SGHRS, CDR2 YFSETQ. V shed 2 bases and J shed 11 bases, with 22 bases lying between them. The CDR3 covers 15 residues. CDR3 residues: CASSFKGWGYRDAFF. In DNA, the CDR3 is TGCGCCAGCAGCTTTAAGGGATGGGGATACAGAGATGCTTTCTTT.

The CDR3 bases are TGCAGTGTTGAGAGGTCTAGCGGGAGCGGAGATACGCAGTATTTT. This sequence encodes CSVERSSGSGDTQYF. The rearrangement links TRBV20-1 to TRBJ2-3; 10 bases match TRBD2. The CDR3 is 15 amino acids. Germline lookup yields CDR1 DFQATT and CDR2 SNEGSKA (reference sequence). The trim removed 7 bases at V and 5 bases at J, leaving 12 bases unmatched.

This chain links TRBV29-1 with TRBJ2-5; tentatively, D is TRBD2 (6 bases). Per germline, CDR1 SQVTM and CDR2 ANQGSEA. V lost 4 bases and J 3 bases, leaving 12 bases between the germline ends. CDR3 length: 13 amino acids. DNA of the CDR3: TGCAGCGTTGCCGGGACTGATGAAGAGACCCAGTACTTC. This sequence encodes CSVAGTDEETQYF.

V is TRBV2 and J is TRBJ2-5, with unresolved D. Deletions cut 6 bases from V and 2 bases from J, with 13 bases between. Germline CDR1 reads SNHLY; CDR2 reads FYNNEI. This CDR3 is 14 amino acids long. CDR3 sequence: CASRPGSTQETQYF. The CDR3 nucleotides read TGTGCCAGCAGGCCCGGGTCTACTCAAGAGACCCAGTACTTC.

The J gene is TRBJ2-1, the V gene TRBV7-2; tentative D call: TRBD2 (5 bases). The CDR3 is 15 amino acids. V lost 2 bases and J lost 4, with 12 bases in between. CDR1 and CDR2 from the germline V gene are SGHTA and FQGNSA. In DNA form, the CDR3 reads TGTGCCAGCAGCTTAACAGCAGGCGGGTACAATGAGCAGTTCTTC. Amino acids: CASSLTAGGYNEQFF. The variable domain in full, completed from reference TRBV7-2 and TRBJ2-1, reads GAGVSQSPSNKVTEKGKDVELRCDPISGHTALYWYRQSLGQGLEFLIYFQGNSAPDKSGLPSDRFSAERTGGSVSTLTIQRTQQEDSAVYLCASSLTAGGYNEQFFGPGTRLTVL.